The sequence of this TCR beta chain was determined in a study of blood T cell repertoires in COVID-19 (dated by TCRdb to the early 2020s). Background on the whole study: Samples covering the acute and convalescent phases of COVID-19 were provided by collaborators in the United States, Italy and Spain. The repertoires were released in a freely available public database intended as a resource for research on the immune response to SARS-CoV-2. The prospective study material was composed of cDNA or gDNA derived from T cells, B-cell-depleted T cells, or PBMCs. The dataset comprised deeply sampled blood TCRbeta repertoires from subjects exposed to, actively infected with, or recovered from COVID-19. The sample metadata nearly always contained a de-identified subject ID, COVID-19 status, age in years and sex. Samples were obtained from the ongoing ImmuneRACE study (first 160 participants) and from roughly 1,300 subjects provided by 6 global collaborators. Where available, HLA class I and class II types were obtained from metadata supplied by the sample provider rather than from assay-based typing. Broader findings and caveats from the paper: Clinical and demographic metadata were provided uncurated, with the amount varying by source and participant.

From cysteine to phenylalanine, the CDR3 is 15 amino acids long. CDR3 DNA only is kept here, 45 bases in frame from base 1. V and J are trimmed by 5 bases and 0 bases, and the gene matches miss 7 bases of the junction. According to the germline V gene (reference sequence), CDR1 reads LGHDT and CDR2 reads YNNKEL. Comment on this clone: Its specific antigen is unknown. No base-level quality is on record; no much larger clone is a single base apart.

The collaborating institutions used their own protocols to collect whole blood in K2EDTA tubes. For TCRbeta analysis, collaborators shipped samples as frozen whole blood, isolated PBMCs, or DNA extracted from either of those sample types. The immunoSEQ Assay, a bias-controlled multiplex PCR, was used to amplify TCRbeta CDR3 regions from genomic DNA. The study's processing was this. Within the assay, amplification of reference gene primers was used to estimate how many nucleated cells each sample contained. Sequence reads were collapsed and filtered to measure the absolute abundance of every unique TCRbeta CDR3 rearrangement. For each sample, productive Simpson clonality was calculated as the square root of Simpson's diversity index over productive rearrangements. TCRdb carries this immuneACCESS record with in-frame sequences only. Its versions omit some clonotypes, under half of them owing to an unresolved V gene in the studies checked, with the rest unexplained. From that table come the V and J calls and clone size; the DNA was used to work out D and trimming. The sample records about 42,000 clones, 88% of which are singletons. The ten largest clones represent 3% to 4% of the sample.

The receptor was isolated from a human donor in a cohort sampled during active COVID-19. The sequence links TRBV3-1 (or the pseudogene TRBV3-2) to TRBJ2-7, and 7 bases in between align with TRBD2. Sequenced sample: peripheral blood. Read as DNA, the sequence is TGTGCCAGCAGCTCCATGGGCGGGGGCTCCTACGAGCAGTACTTC. Translation gives CASSSMGGGSYEQYF.